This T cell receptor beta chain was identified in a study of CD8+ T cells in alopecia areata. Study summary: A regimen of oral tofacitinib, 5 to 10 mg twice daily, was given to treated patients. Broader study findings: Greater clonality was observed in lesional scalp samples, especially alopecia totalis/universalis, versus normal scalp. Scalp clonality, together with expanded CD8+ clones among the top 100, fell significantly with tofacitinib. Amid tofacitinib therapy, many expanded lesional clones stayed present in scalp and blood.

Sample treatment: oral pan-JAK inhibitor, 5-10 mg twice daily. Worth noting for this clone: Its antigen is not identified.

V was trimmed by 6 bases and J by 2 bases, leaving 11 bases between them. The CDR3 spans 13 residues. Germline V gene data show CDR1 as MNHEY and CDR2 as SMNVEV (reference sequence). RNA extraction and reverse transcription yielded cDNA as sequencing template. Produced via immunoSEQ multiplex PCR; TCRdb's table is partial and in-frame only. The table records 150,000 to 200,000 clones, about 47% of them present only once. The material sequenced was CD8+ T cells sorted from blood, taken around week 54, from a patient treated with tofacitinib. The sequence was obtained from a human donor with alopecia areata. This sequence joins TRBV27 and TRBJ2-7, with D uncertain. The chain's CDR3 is CASRSDGAYEQYF. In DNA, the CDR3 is TGTGCCAGCAGATCGGACGGAGCCTACGAGCAGTACTTC.